The 12 T cell receptor beta chains below all came from one sample that was sequenced in a study of T-cell reconstitution after alpha-beta-depleted transplantation in children. Unique molecular identifiers were used in preparing the TCRbeta library. TCRdb redid the calling of the PCR reads with MiXCR, one entry per CDR3 protein. Among approximately 590,000 distinct CDR3 sequences listed, roughly a tenth were seen once. The sample was PBMCs from the stem cell graft donor, taken from the stem cell graft. The receptors were sampled from a human donor who donated a stem cell graft to a child with acute myeloid leukemia.

This clonotype was counted only a few times. The V and J genes are TRBV11-2 and TRBJ2-2, with D maybe TRBD1 (5 bases). Germline CDR1 SGHAT, CDR2 FQNNGV. This CDR3 is built from 13 residues. V lost 10 bases and J 4 bases, leaving 13 bases between the germline ends. The DNA for the CDR3 is TGTGCCACCCAGGGTGTAGGCACCGGGGAGCTGTTTTTT. Its translation: CATQGVGTGELFF.

The rearrangement joins TRBV29-1 to TRBJ2-5; the match to TRBD2 covers 12 bases. CDR1 and CDR2 from the germline V gene are SQVTM and ANQGSEA. V lost 4 bases to trimming and J lost 5 bases; unmatched junction nucleotides: 11. The CDR3 extends over 16 amino acids. The CDR3 DNA is TGCAGCGTTGCTTCTACCACTAGCGGGAGGACGGAGACCCAGTACTTC. Amino acid sequence: CSVASTTSGRTETQYF.

This clonotype was observed many times. V gene TRBV2 combines with J gene TRBJ2-1; a weak D match, TRBD2 (5 bases). The CDR3 runs 13 residues. V was cut by 3 bases and J by 5 bases, with 8 bases left in between. The germline gives CDR1 SNHLY, CDR2 FYNNEI. The CDR3: CASSDGVNNEQFF. CDR3 in DNA: TGTGCCAGCAGTGACGGGGTGAACAATGAGCAGTTCTTC.

In this sample, this clonotype turned up many times. The J gene is TRBJ1-6, the V gene TRBV12-3 or TRBV12-4; TRBD1 matches at 11 bases. The V and J ends lost 3 bases and 8 bases, in that order; junction bases with no gene match: 0. This CDR3 contains 14 residues. The CDR3 nucleotides read TGTGCCAGCAGTTTGGGACAGGGGGATTCACCCCTCCACTTT. Amino acids: CASSLGQGDSPLHF.

The genes are TRBV7-9 and TRBJ2-7; D gene uncertain. V was shortened by 7 bases and J by 0 bases, with 10 bases between the two germline ends. This CDR3 has 13 residues. The germline V gene encodes CDR1 SEHNR and CDR2 FQNEAQ (reference sequence). The CDR3, as DNA: TGTGCCAGCACCCCACCGGCCTCCTACGAGCAGTACTTC. This encodes CASTPPASYEQYF.

This clonotype was found a few times. DNA for the CDR3: TGTGCCAGCAGTAGCGGGAGCGGGTATACGCAGTATTTT. This encodes CASSSGSGYTQYF. The chain combines TRBV2 with TRBJ2-3; 8 bases align to TRBD2. Germline V CDR1 and CDR2: SNHLY, FYNNEI. V lost 5 bases, J lost 7 bases, and 5 bases stayed unmatched. The CDR3 spans 13 residues.

V is TRBV20-1 and J is TRBJ2-7; no reliable D call. In germline, CDR1 is DFQATT, CDR2 SNEGSKA (reference sequence). This CDR3 has 16 residues. This CDR3 reads CCARDITSFSPYEQYF. The DNA of the CDR3 is TGCTGCGCTAGAGATATAACCAGCTTCTCTCCCTACGAGCAGTACTTC.

This clonotype occurred many times. The CDR3 reads CASSLAGEGYTF. DNA for the CDR3: TGCGCCAGCAGCTTGGCGGGGGAAGGCTACACCTTC. The rearrangement joins TRBV5-1 to TRBJ1-2; D perhaps matches TRBD1 (5 bases). The CDR3 has 12 amino acids. V lost 0 bases, J lost 8 bases, and 8 bases lay in between. CDR1 SGHRS and CDR2 YFSETQ come from the germline V gene.

As for this clonotype: This likely comes from a read error, as the CDR3 has no conserved phenylalanine or tryptophan at its end. This chain links TRBV9 with TRBJ1-5, with TRBD1 identical over 10 bases. There are 14 residues in the CDR3. The junction had 7 bases not matched to a gene; V was cut back by 4 bases and J by 9 bases. The germline CDR1 and CDR2 sequences are SGDLS and YYNGEE. The CDR3 here is CASSPWTGGGPQHS. CDR3 nucleotides: TGTGCCAGCAGCCCGTGGACAGGGGGAGGGCCCCAGCATTCT.

This chain links TRBV6-2 or TRBV6-3 with TRBJ2-7; possibly TRBD1 for D (6 bases). The germline V and J ends were trimmed by 8 bases and 1 base, with 21 bases remaining between them. The CDR3 is 16 residues long. From germline, CDR1 is MNHEY and CDR2 SVGEGT. The CDR3 loop reads CASHPRGRLMSYEQYF. CDR3 sequence (DNA): TGTGCCAGCCACCCCAGGGGACGGCTGATGTCCTACGAGCAGTACTTC.

In this sample, this clonotype turned up many times. The CDR3 reads CSVVRQGTYEQYF. The CDR3 DNA is TGCAGCGTTGTAAGACAGGGTACCTACGAGCAGTACTTC. This sequence joins TRBV29-1 and TRBJ2-7; 7 nucleotides line up with TRBD1. CDR1 SQVTM and CDR2 ANQGSEA come from the germline V gene. The CDR3 has 13 residues. V shed 4 bases, J shed 2 bases, and the junction held 5 bases outside the gene matches.

The rearrangement joins TRBV5-1 to TRBJ2-1, with D hard to call. Germline V lookup: CDR1 SGHRS, CDR2 YFSETQ. Trimming left V 5 bases short and J 5 bases short, with 17 bases between. The CDR3 has 15 residues. CDR3 in amino acids: CASRRALTTDNEQFF. The CDR3 nucleotides are TGCGCCAGCAGGAGAGCCCTTACTACCGACAATGAGCAGTTCTTC.